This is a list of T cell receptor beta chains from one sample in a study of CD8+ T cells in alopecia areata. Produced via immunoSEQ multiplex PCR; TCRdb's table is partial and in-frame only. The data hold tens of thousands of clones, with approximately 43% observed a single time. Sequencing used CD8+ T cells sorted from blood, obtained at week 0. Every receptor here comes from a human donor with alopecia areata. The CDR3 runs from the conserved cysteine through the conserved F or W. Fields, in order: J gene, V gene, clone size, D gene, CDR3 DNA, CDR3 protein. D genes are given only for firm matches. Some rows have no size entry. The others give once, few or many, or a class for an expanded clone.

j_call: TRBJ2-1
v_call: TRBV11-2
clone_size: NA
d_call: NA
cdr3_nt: TGTGCCAGCAGCCCCATCGACTATGCCTCCTACAATGAGCAGTTCTTC
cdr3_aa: CASSPIDYASYNEQFF

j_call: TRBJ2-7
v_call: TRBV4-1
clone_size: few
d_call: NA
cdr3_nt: TGCGCCAGCAGCCAACCACCGTACGAGCAGTACTTC
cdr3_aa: CASSQPPYEQYF

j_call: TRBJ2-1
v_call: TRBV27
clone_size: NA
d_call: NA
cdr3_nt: TGTGCCAGCAGTTTCGCGAGCTCCTACAATGAGCAGTTCTTC
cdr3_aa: CASSFASSYNEQFF

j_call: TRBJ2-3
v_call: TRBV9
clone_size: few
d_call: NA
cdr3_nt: TGTGCCAGCAGCGTAGAAGGTTCACCGGACGGAGATACGCAGTATTTT
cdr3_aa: CASSVEGSPDGDTQYF

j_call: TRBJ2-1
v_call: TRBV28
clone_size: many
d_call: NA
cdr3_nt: TGTGCCAGCAGCCCAAAACTTTACAATGAGCAGTTCTTC
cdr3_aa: CASSPKLYNEQFF

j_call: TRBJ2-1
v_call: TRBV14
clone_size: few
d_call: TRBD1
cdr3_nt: TGTGCCAGCAGTAACAGGGGGAATGAGCAGTTCTTC
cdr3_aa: CASSNRGNEQFF

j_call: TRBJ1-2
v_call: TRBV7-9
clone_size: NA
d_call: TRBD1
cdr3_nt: TGTGCCAGCATCCTCGACAGGGGTCTGGATTACTATGGCTACACCTTC
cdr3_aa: CASILDRGLDYYGYTF

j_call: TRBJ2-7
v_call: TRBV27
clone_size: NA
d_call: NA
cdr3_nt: TGTGCCAGCAGTTTTACCGGGACTGACTCCTACGAGCAGTACTTC
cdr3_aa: CASSFTGTDSYEQYF

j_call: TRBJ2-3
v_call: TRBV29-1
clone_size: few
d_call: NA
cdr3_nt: TGCAGCGTTGACGCCGCGGACGAGGCAGATACGCAGTATTTT
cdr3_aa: CSVDAADEADTQYF

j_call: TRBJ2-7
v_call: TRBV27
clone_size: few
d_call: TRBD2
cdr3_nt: TGTGCCAGCAAACCGGGACTAGCGGCCTACGAGCAGTACTTC
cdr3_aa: CASKPGLAAYEQYF

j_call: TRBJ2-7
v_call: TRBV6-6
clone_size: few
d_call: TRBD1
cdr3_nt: TGTGCCAGCAGAGTGGTGAGGGACAGGGATCACGAGCAGTACTTC
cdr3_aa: CASRVVRDRDHEQYF

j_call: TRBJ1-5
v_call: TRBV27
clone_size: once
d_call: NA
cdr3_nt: TGTGCCAGCAGTTTGGGGCGGGGGCAGCCCCAGCATTTT
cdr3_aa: CASSLGRGQPQHF

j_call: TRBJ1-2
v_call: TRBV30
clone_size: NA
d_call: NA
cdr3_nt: TGTGCCTGGACCGAAGGCTATGGCTACACCTTC
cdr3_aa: CAWTEGYGYTF